These 26 T cell receptor beta chains came from one sample sequenced in a study of blood T cell repertoires in COVID-19. Produced via immunoSEQ multiplex PCR; TCRdb's table is partial and in-frame only. The profile shows fewer than 300,000 clones, approximately 78% of them singletons. Material for sequencing was PBMCs or T cells enriched from blood (not recorded which). Every receptor here comes from a man aged 35 to 55 who had been exposed to COVID-19.

The chain couples TRBV6-5 to TRBJ1-5; 7 bases fit TRBD1. The length of the CDR3 is 14 residues. Per the germline V gene, CDR1 is MNHEY and CDR2 is SVGAGI. The junction had 3 bases not matched to a gene; V was cut back by 6 bases and J by 1 base. CDR3 nucleotides: TGTGCCAGCAGATTACAGGGGAGCAATCAGCCCCAGCATTTT. It is translated as CASRLQGSNQPQHF.

The chain couples TRBV4-2 to TRBJ2-6, with TRBD2 identical over 8 bases. The CDR3 runs to 18 residues. V gave up 1 base and J gave up 4 bases; unmatched junction bases: 9. Germline assignment: CDR1 LGHNA and CDR2 YNFKEQ. The CDR3 DNA follows: TGTGCCAGCAGCCAAGGGTCCGCGGGAGGTGGCGGGGCCAACGTCCTGACTTTC. This codes for CASSQGSAGGGGANVLTF.

The chain is built from TRBV2 and TRBJ2-2; tentatively, D is TRBD2 (5 bases). The germline V gene encodes CDR1 SNHLY and CDR2 FYNNEI. The CDR3 extends over 14 amino acids. V was shortened by 11 bases and J by 6 bases, with 19 bases between the two germline ends. CDR3 protein: CAGGAETAPGELFF. The DNA of the CDR3 is TGTGCCGGAGGAGCGGAAACGGCGCCCGGGGAGCTGTTTTTT.

V usage is TRBV12-3 or TRBV12-4 and J usage is TRBJ2-1; 7 nucleotides agree with TRBD2. The CDR3 has 13 amino acids. V gave up 8 bases and J gave up 10 bases; unmatched junction bases: 11. CDR3: CASAEGRGGEQFF. The CDR3 nucleotides are TGTGCCAGCGCCGAGGGGAGGGGAGGAGAGCAGTTCTTC.

As regards this clone: The sample has other DNA sequences that encode this CDR3 too. V gene TRBV12-3 or TRBV12-4 combines with J gene TRBJ2-1, with D perhaps matching TRBD2 (5 bases). The CDR3 totals 11 residues. Deletions cut 5 bases from V and 7 bases from J, with 6 bases between. The CDR3 spells CASSPGNEQFF. DNA for the CDR3: TGTGCCAGCAGTCCGGGGAATGAGCAGTTCTTC.

The rearrangement joins TRBV10-3 to TRBJ2-2; 9 bases agree with TRBD1. Trimming at V came to 10 bases and at J to 7 bases, leaving 10 bases not matched to a gene. Germline lookup yields CDR1 ENHRY and CDR2 SYGVKD. This CDR3 region has 14 residues. The CDR3 reads CATTRDRESGELFF. CDR3 bases: TGTGCCACCACCAGGGACAGGGAGAGCGGGGAGCTGTTTTTT.

The chain couples TRBV3-1 (or the pseudogene TRBV3-2) to TRBJ2-5; D may be TRBD2 (6 bases). Germline CDR1 is LGHDT and CDR2 is YNNKEL (reference sequence). V lost 5 bases and J lost 5, with 18 bases in between. This CDR3 has 15 amino acids. The chain's CDR3 is CASSEREYGWETQYF. As DNA, the CDR3 is TGTGCCAGCAGCGAACGGGAGTATGGATGGGAGACCCAGTACTTC.

The chain recombines TRBV27 with TRBJ2-1, with TRBD1 matching 9 bases. This CDR3 has 14 amino acids. V trimming: 4 bases; J trimming: 10 bases; junction bases outside the gene matches: 8. Germline CDR1 and CDR2: MNHEY and SMNVEV (reference sequence). Here the CDR3 reads CASSSGTGSREQFF. The CDR3 DNA sequence: TGTGCCAGCAGTTCCGGGACAGGGTCTCGGGAGCAGTTCTTC.

The chain recombines TRBV29-1 with TRBJ2-3; TRBD2 agrees at 10 bases. J gave up 9 bases and V 5 bases, and 17 bases lay outside the gene matches. CDR1 is SQVTM, CDR2 ANQGSEA, per germline. This CDR3 spans 16 amino acids. CDR3 residues: CSVSSQAGGPRGTQYF. CDR3 nucleotides: TGCAGCGTTTCTTCTCAAGCGGGAGGGCCACGGGGAACGCAGTATTTT.

The CDR3 spells CASSQAYLADNEQFF. The DNA of the CDR3 is TGCGCCAGCAGCCAAGCTTACCTAGCGGACAATGAGCAGTTCTTC. The chain carries TRBV4-1 and TRBJ2-1, with 7 bases identical to TRBD2. The CDR3 is 15 amino acids. Germline V lookup: CDR1 MGHRA, CDR2 YSYEKL. Trimming cost V 1 base and J 5 bases; bases outside gene matches: 5.

There are many counts of this clone. This chain connects TRBV7-9 to TRBJ2-7, with D perhaps matching TRBD2 (5 bases). With 5 bases removed from V and 1 base from J, the gap between germline ends came to 15 bases. The CDR3 is 15 residues long. Germline V gene sequence: CDR1 SEHNR, CDR2 FQNEAQ (reference sequence). For the CDR3, the DNA is TGTGCCAGCAGCCCCATTGGGCCGGGGTCCTACGAGCAGTACTTC. Amino acids: CASSPIGPGSYEQYF. Full variable domain (outside the CDR3, taken from reference TRBV7-9 and TRBJ2-7): DTGVSQNPRHKITKRGQNVTFRCDPISEHNRLYWYRQTLGQGPEFLTYFQNEAQLEKSRLLSDRFSAERPKGSFSTLEIQRTEQGDSAMYLCASSPIGPGSYEQYFGPGTRLTVT.

This chain links TRBV7-8 with TRBJ2-3; tentative D call: TRBD1 (5 bases). Deletions cut 2 bases from V and 6 bases from J, with 9 bases between. Germline V gene lookup returns CDR1 SGHVS and CDR2 FQNEAQ. CDR3 length: 13 amino acids. The CDR3, as DNA: TGTGCCAGCAGCTTACCGAGACAGGATACGCAGTATTTT. This sequence encodes CASSLPRQDTQYF.

V gene TRBV6-2 or TRBV6-3 combines with J gene TRBJ2-1; TRBD2 matches at 8 bases. The CDR3 runs 16 residues. Germline lookup yields CDR1 MNHEY and CDR2 SVGEGT. V was pared by 5 bases and J by 4 bases, with 10 bases of the junction left unmatched. The CDR3 DNA reads as TGTGCCAGCAGTCCCATAGCGGGAAGGAGTTACAATGAGCAGTTCTTC. The encoded protein is CASSPIAGRSYNEQFF.

This clone was picked up one time. The chain uses TRBV15 and TRBJ1-2, with D hard to call. The germline gives CDR1 LNHNV, CDR2 YYDKDF (reference sequence). The CDR3 is 13 residues long. Trimming pared 3 bases from V and 5 bases from J, leaving 10 bases between. The CDR3 DNA is TGTGCCACCAGCAGTAATCCCGGGTATGGCTACACCTTC. This sequence encodes CATSSNPGYGYTF.

The CDR3 protein is CATSGRWEGRQFF. The CDR3 DNA follows: TGTGCCACCAGTGGTCGGTGGGAGGGCCGGCAGTTCTTC. The rearrangement uses TRBV24-1 and TRBJ2-1; the match to TRBD2 covers 7 bases. The V gene's germline CDR1 is KGHDR and CDR2 SFDVKD. V shed 5 bases, J shed 12 bases, and the junction held 9 bases outside the gene matches. This CDR3 is 13 amino acids long.

The rearrangement links TRBV12-2 to TRBJ2-7; the D call in the table, TRBD2, was not verified against the DNA. TRBV12-2 represents a pseudogene. The CDR3 length is 13 residues. Written as DNA, the CDR3 is TGTGCAAGTCGCTTAAGTCGGGACTACGAGCAGTACTTC. It codes for CASRLSRDYEQYF.

The chain couples TRBV7-9 to TRBJ2-3; TRBD1 matches 7 bases. Germline CDR1 reads SEHNR; CDR2 reads FQNEAQ (reference sequence). V shed 3 bases and J 6 bases; nucleotides not matched to a gene: 6. There are 14 residues in the CDR3. The CDR3 loop is CASSFSLRGDTQYF. CDR3 coding DNA: TGTGCCAGCAGCTTCTCCCTCAGGGGGGATACGCAGTATTTT.

The rearrangement uses TRBV10-1 and TRBJ2-7; D may be TRBD2 (6 bases). V was shortened by 8 bases and J by 1 base, with 12 bases between the two germline ends. CDR1 and CDR2 (germline): WNHNN, SYGVQD (reference sequence). The CDR3 has 13 residues. The DNA of the CDR3 is TGCGCCAGCTCCCCGGGGAGGTCCTACGAGCAGTACTTC. Its protein is CASSPGRSYEQYF.

V is TRBV6-5 and J is TRBJ1-5; no reliable D call. V was pared by 5 bases and J by 11 bases, with 13 bases between. The CDR3 contains 12 residues. Per germline, CDR1 MNHEY and CDR2 SVGAGI. CDR3 sequence: CASSLPVEAQHF. The DNA for the CDR3 is TGTGCCAGCAGTCTACCGGTGGAGGCCCAGCATTTT.

The rearrangement uses TRBV21-1 and TRBJ1-5; the D call of TRBD1 is as the table states it, not checked on the DNA. TRBV21-1 is marked as a pseudogene. The CDR3 covers 17 residues. The CDR3 region is CASSRKEGEYSNQPQHF. The CDR3 DNA follows: TGTGCCAGCAGCAGAAAGGAAGGGGAATATAGCAATCAGCCCCAGCATTTT.

The J gene is TRBJ2-5, the V gene TRBV5-5, with 7 bases fitting TRBD1. The CDR3 is made up of 14 amino acids. With V trimmed by 5 bases and J by 2 bases, 6 bases remained unmatched. CDR1 is SGHKS and CDR2 is YYEKEE in the germline V gene (reference sequence). CDR3 region: CASSYRQGQETQYF. DNA of the CDR3: TGTGCCAGCAGTTACAGACAGGGACAAGAGACCCAGTACTTC.

The rearrangement joins TRBV6-5 to TRBJ1-1, with a tentative D call TRBD1 (5 bases). The CDR3 consists of 14 residues. V lost 7 bases and J lost 2, with 14 bases in between. Germline loops: CDR1 MNHEY, CDR2 SVGAGI. DNA for the CDR3: TGTGCCAGCACCAGGGCAAGGGGTAACACTGAAGCTTTCTTT. Protein product: CASTRARGNTEAFF.

The chain recombines TRBV27 with TRBJ2-5; no reliable D call. The CDR3 consists of 12 residues. Germline CDR1 is MNHEY and CDR2 is SMNVEV (reference sequence). The V and J ends lost 8 bases and 3 bases respectively, with 10 bases between them. CDR3 coding DNA: TGTGCCAGCGCCCCGGGTAAAGAGACCCAGTACTTC. It specifies CASAPGKETQYF.

The chain couples TRBV7-9 to TRBJ1-1; 9 nucleotides agree with TRBD1. Germline V gives CDR1 SEHNR, CDR2 FQNEAQ (reference sequence). J gave up 0 bases and V 5 bases, and 10 bases lay outside the gene matches. CDR3 size: 17 residues. CDR3: CASSPRQGGRMNTEAFF. DNA of the CDR3: TGTGCCAGCAGCCCACGACAGGGGGGGCGTATGAACACTGAAGCTTTCTTT.

The chain combines TRBV7-6 with TRBJ1-3; 8 bases line up with TRBD1. Trimming at V came to 5 bases and at J to 0 bases, leaving 6 bases not matched to a gene. Looked up from germline, CDR1 is SGHVS and CDR2 is FNYEAQ. The CDR3 is 16 residues long. CDR3 sequence reads: CASSTGQGHSGNTIYF. The CDR3 DNA is TGTGCCAGCAGCACAGGACAGGGCCACTCTGGAAACACCATATATTTT.

V is TRBV7-9 and J is TRBJ2-5; 8 positions match TRBD2. CDR3 length equals 13 residues. The V segment lost 6 bases and the J segment 4 bases; nucleotides outside the gene matches: 4. The germline gives CDR1 SEHNR, CDR2 FQNEAQ (reference sequence). In DNA form, the CDR3 reads TGTGCCAGCAGTCCTCGGGGGGGAGAGACCCAGTACTTC. It specifies CASSPRGGETQYF.